The 21 T cell receptor beta chains in this list originate from one sample, sequenced in a study of shared clonotypes between healthy human individuals. The assay was immunoSEQ multiplex PCR, and TCRdb's table has in-frame clones only and misses some. The repertoire consists of under 650,000 clones, with about 96% occurring once and the leading ten covering about 0.064%. The sequenced sample was naive CD4+ T cells sorted from blood. Subset specified: CD45RA+ positively selected. The receptor set was obtained from a woman aged 25-40 years in good health.

The count of this clone is one. This chain links TRBV11-3 with TRBJ2-7, with TRBD1 matching 8 bases. The germline V gene encodes CDR1 SGHNT and CDR2 YENEEA. CDR3 size: 15 residues. Germline trimming cut 4 bases from V and 6 bases from J; bases unmatched to any gene: 11. This CDR3 is CASSSLQGDLFEQYF. The CDR3 nucleotides are TGTGCCAGCAGCTCGTTACAGGGGGACTTATTCGAGCAGTACTTC.

In regard to this clone: Other DNA sequences in this sample translate to the same CDR3. The genes are TRBV19 and TRBJ2-5, with D possibly being TRBD2 (6 bases). Germline loops: CDR1 LNHDA, CDR2 SQIVND (reference sequence). V lost 3 bases and J lost 1, with 9 bases in between. The CDR3 covers 14 residues. Here the CDR3 reads CASSIGGAQETQYF. Written as DNA, the CDR3 is TGTGCCAGTAGTATTGGAGGGGCCCAAGAGACCCAGTACTTC.

This sequence joins TRBV15 and TRBJ1-6; D is uncertain. Germline CDR1 and CDR2: LNHNV and YYDKDF (reference sequence). V dropped 3 bases and J dropped 7 bases, with 10 bases sitting between them. The CDR3 runs to 14 residues. CDR3 bases: TGTGCCACCAGCAGTAGGCAGCTCAATTCACCCCTCCACTTT. This sequence encodes CATSSRQLNSPLHF.

The chain recombines TRBV5-1 with TRBJ2-1; TRBD2 matches 8 bases. The CDR3 loop spans 16 amino acids. The V segment lost 3 bases and the J segment 1 base; nucleotides outside the gene matches: 6. Germline V gene sequence: CDR1 SGHRS, CDR2 YFSETQ. The DNA for the CDR3 is TGCGCCAGCAGCTCGTCTAGCGGGCCGTCCTACAATGAGCAGTTCTTC. Translation: CASSSSSGPSYNEQFF.

This clone was recorded only once. The rearrangement joins TRBV5-6 to TRBJ2-6, with D hard to call. Trimming stripped 4 bases from V and 0 bases from J, with 11 bases between. CDR1 and CDR2 from the germline V gene are SGHDT and YYEEEE. The CDR3 consists of 16 residues. CDR3 bases: TGTGCCAGCAGCCTGGCTGGCGACTCTGGGGCCAACGTCCTGACTTTC. It translates to CASSLAGDSGANVLTF.

The chain employs TRBV11-2 and TRBJ2-7; D possibly corresponds to TRBD2 (6 bases). The germline V gene encodes CDR1 SGHAT and CDR2 FQNNGV. V was shortened by 3 bases and J by 2 bases, with 14 bases between the two germline ends. This CDR3 is built from 15 residues. The DNA for the CDR3 is TGTGCCAGCAGCTTTATCCGGGACTCTCCCTACGAGCAGTACTTC. This translates into CASSFIRDSPYEQYF.

CDR3 protein: CASSVAGLSGANVLTF. CDR3 DNA: TGCGCCAGCAGCGTCGCGGGGTTGTCCGGGGCCAACGTCCTGACTTTC. The chain uses TRBV10-2 and TRBJ2-6, with D possibly TRBD2 on 6 matching bases. Germline V gives CDR1 WSHSY, CDR2 SAAADI. The CDR3 length is 16 residues. V lost 6 bases to trimming and J lost 4 bases, with 16 bases between them.

The rearrangement links TRBV5-1 to TRBJ1-2; no clear D. The V end lost 4 bases, the J end lost 1 base, and 8 bases lay between the germline ends. CDR1 and CDR2 from the germline V gene are SGHRS and YFSETQ. The CDR3 length is 13 residues. The CDR3 nucleotides are TGCGCCAGCAGCCAAACCAATAACTATGGCTACACCTTC. Its translation: CASSQTNNYGYTF. Looking up the rest from reference TRBV5-1 and TRBJ1-2 gives the full variable domain: KAGVTQTPRYLIKTRGQQVTLSCSPISGHRSVSWYQQTPGQGLQFLFEYFSETQRNKGNFPGRFSGRQFSNSRSEMNVSTLELGDSALYLCASSQTNNYGYTFGSGTRLTVV.

This chain links TRBV30 with TRBJ2-1; D is perhaps TRBD1 or TRBD2 (6 bases each). The CDR3 has 17 residues. V was cut by 4 bases and J by 6 bases, with 25 bases left in between. Per germline, CDR1 GTSNPN and CDR2 SVGIG (reference sequence). CDR3 sequence (DNA): TGTGCCTGGAATTCAGTAGGGGGGATGGGACACAGCAATGAGCAGTTCTTC. Its translation is CAWNSVGGMGHSNEQFF. The full variable domain, in which reference TRBV30 and TRBJ2-1 provide the parts outside the CDR3, is SQTIHQWPATLVQPVGSPLSLECTVEGTSNPNLYWYRQAAGRGLQLLFYSVGIGQISSEVPQNLSASRPQDRQFILSSKKLLLSDSGFYLCAWNSVGGMGHSNEQFFGPGTRLTVL.

This clone was recorded once. V gene TRBV27 combines with J gene TRBJ2-7; D is ambiguous. In germline, CDR1 is MNHEY, CDR2 SMNVEV (reference sequence). CDR3 length: 14 amino acids. The V and J ends lost 6 bases and 3 bases respectively, with 15 bases between them. The DNA of the CDR3 is TGTGCCAGCAGCCTGACCGGTCTTCTCTACGAGCAGTACTTC. Protein: CASSLTGLLYEQYF.

This chain joins TRBV5-1 and TRBJ2-7; D is ambiguous. Germline CDR1 reads SGHRS; CDR2 reads YFSETQ. The length of the CDR3 is 14 residues. V was clipped by 1 base and J by 0 bases, with 8 bases between them. Here the CDR3 reads CASSLSAVSYEQYF. CDR3 nucleotides: TGCGCCAGCAGCTTGAGTGCAGTCTCCTACGAGCAGTACTTC.

The CDR3 bases are TGTGCCAGCAGTCCCGACCTTAACCAGCCCCAGCATTTT. It is translated as CASSPDLNQPQHF. The gene calls are TRBV6-6 and TRBJ1-5; D is ambiguous. V lost 5 bases to trimming and J lost 7 bases, with 12 bases between them. Germline lookup yields CDR1 MNHNY and CDR2 SVGAGI (reference sequence). The CDR3 totals 13 residues.

The CDR3 reads CASSRPRELAGGRTGELFF. The CDR3 nucleotides read TGTGCCAGCAGCCGTCCGCGGGAACTAGCGGGAGGACGCACCGGGGAGCTGTTTTTT. The gene calls are TRBV14 and TRBJ2-2; the match to TRBD2 covers 12 bases. The CDR3 runs 19 residues. Losses at the gene ends were 4 bases for V and 4 bases for J; bases not matched to a gene: 13. Looked up from germline, CDR1 is SGHDN and CDR2 is FVKESK. The full variable domain, rest sourced from reference TRBV14 and TRBJ2-2, is EAGVTQFPSHSVIEKGQTVTLRCDPISGHDNLYWYRRVMGKEIKFLLHFVKESKQDESGMPNNRFLAERTGGTYSTLKVQPAELEDSGVYFCASSRPRELAGGRTGELFFGEGSRLTVL.

The chain employs TRBV28 and TRBJ2-2; TRBD1 agrees at 7 bases. Germline V gives CDR1 MDHEN, CDR2 SYDVKM. This CDR3 spans 15 amino acids. V was pared by 5 bases and J by 4 bases, with 7 bases of the junction left unmatched. CDR3 region: CASSPTGVPTGELFF. The CDR3 DNA reads TGTGCCAGCAGTCCAACAGGGGTTCCCACCGGGGAGCTGTTTTTT.

As regards this clone: The identical CDR3 is also encoded by other nucleotide sequences in the sample. The chain couples TRBV5-1 to TRBJ2-7; D gene uncertain. This CDR3 is 13 amino acids long. The V end was cut by 0 bases, the J end by 1 base, with 5 bases between. Germline assignment: CDR1 SGHRS and CDR2 YFSETQ. CDR3 sequence reads: CASSLGVSYEQYF. For the CDR3, the DNA is TGCGCCAGCAGCTTGGGAGTGTCCTACGAGCAGTACTTC.

This chain links TRBV7-9 with TRBJ2-3; weak D call: TRBD1 (6 bases). CDR1 and CDR2 (germline): SEHNR, FQNEAQ (reference sequence). Between the trimmed V and J ends, which lost 1 base and 0 bases, there was a span of 11 bases. CDR3 length: 16 amino acids. This CDR3 is CASSLGTEPSTDTQYF. In DNA, the CDR3 is TGTGCCAGCAGCTTAGGGACAGAGCCTAGCACAGATACGCAGTATTTT.

In DNA form, the CDR3 reads TGTGCCAGCAGTGATTCCGGGTTTCAGCCCCAGCATTTT. Protein sequence: CASSDSGFQPQHF. V gene TRBV6-1 combines with J gene TRBJ1-5; D not certain. V gave up 3 bases and J gave up 6 bases, with 9 bases separating them. The V gene's germline CDR1 is MNHNS and CDR2 SASEGT. The CDR3 has 13 residues.

This chain joins TRBV28 and TRBJ2-5; 10 nucleotides line up with TRBD2. The end of the DNA aligns better with TRBJ2-7, so the J call may be wrong. The CDR3 sequence is 15 residues long. Germline CDR1 is MDHEN and CDR2 is SYDVKM. CDR3 nucleotides: TGTGCCAGCAGCCCAGGACTAGCGGACTCCTACGAGCAGTACTTC. It codes for CASSPGLADSYEQYF.

This chain joins TRBV10-2 and TRBJ2-1; 10 bases agree with TRBD2. The CDR3 totals 15 residues. J was trimmed by 8 bases and V by 2 bases; bases with no gene match: 6. CDR1 WSHSY and CDR2 SAAADI come from the germline V gene. CDR3 in amino acids: CASSEALAGVHEQFF. In nucleotides, the CDR3 is TGCGCCAGCAGTGAGGCTCTAGCGGGAGTTCATGAGCAGTTCTTC.

The chain couples TRBV7-9 to TRBJ2-3; the D is unclear. Trimming shortened V by 1 base and J by 4 bases, and 18 bases separated the two germline ends. Germline V gene data show CDR1 as SEHNR and CDR2 as FQNEAQ (reference sequence). The length of the CDR3 is 17 residues. The DNA of the CDR3 is TGTGCCAGCAGCTTAGTAGTTGTTTACGGAATCCCAGATACGCAGTATTTT. Residues: CASSLVVVYGIPDTQYF. Combining the CDR3 with reference TRBV7-9 and TRBJ2-3 gives the whole variable domain DTGVSQNPRHKITKRGQNVTFRCDPISEHNRLYWYRQTLGQGPEFLTYFQNEAQLEKSRLLSDRFSAERPKGSFSTLEIQRTEQGDSAMYLCASSLVVVYGIPDTQYFGPGTRLTVL.

The genes are TRBV9 and TRBJ1-2; D may be TRBD1 (5 bases). Deletions cut 4 bases from V and 7 bases from J, with 23 bases between. Germline assignment: CDR1 SGDLS and CDR2 YYNGEE. The CDR3 loop spans 16 amino acids. The CDR3 protein is CASSPTLPGGGFGYTF. CDR3 in DNA: TGTGCCAGCAGCCCGACCCTTCCCGGGGGAGGGTTTGGCTACACCTTC.